The T cell receptor beta chain under discussion was sequenced for a study of cytomegalovirus exposure and HLA in healthy donors. The PCR ran on 60 Vbeta and 13 Jbeta primers. Data came from immunoSEQ multiplex PCR; TCRdb stores just in-frame clones and leaves some out. The sample holds 65,000 to 90,000 clones. Each donor was nominally healthy when sampled (though unrecorded immune exposures were likely). As for this clone: Its antigen is not known.

V shed 0 bases, J shed 5 bases, and the junction held 12 bases outside the gene matches. CDR3 length: 20 amino acids. Germline CDR1 and CDR2: LGHNA and YSLEER. Study-level results: In presence/absence analyses, roughly uniform sequencing depth across donors was assumed. Previously analyzed data showed that most TCR beta V segments were productive at a frequency of about 90% or about 30%.

The rearrangement links TRBV4-3 to TRBJ2-1; 14 bases line up with TRBD2. Sequenced sample: PBMCs. This TCR was sampled from a female donor in good health and CMV-seropositive. Here the CDR3 reads CASSQERTSRGLAGDNEQFF. In nucleotides, the CDR3 is TGCGCCAGCAGCCAAGAAAGGACGTCGCGGGGACTAGCGGGAGACAATGAGCAGTTCTTC.